This TCR beta chain was retrieved from a study of spatial heterogeneity in lung cancer (dated 2019 in TCRdb). For context, the study as a whole: More beta-chain than alpha-chain transcripts were consistently detected, likely reflecting higher beta-chain transcript abundance. In the raw uncorrected reads, each unique combination of TCR and UMI appeared more than ten times on average. TCR alpha and beta repertoires were quantitatively compared across multiple tumor regions, matched nontumor lung and blood in non-small cell lung cancer. The study linked features of the TCR repertoire to counts of nonsynonymous mutations, which were determined by whole-exome sequencing of tumor tissue. Both alpha and beta chains were TCR-sequenced in about 240 tumor regions, some 64 matched nontumor lung samples and some 50 PBMC samples obtained at surgery. Overall study results and their limits: Additional single-cell paired TCR alpha and beta sequencing was considered necessary to confirm, at a functional level, the hypothesis that regional TCRs recognize regional mutations.

Library preparation employed 5' RACE. Sequencing took place on a NextSeq 500. The TCR library protocol attached a unique molecular identifier to each TCR cDNA molecule to allow correction of PCR and sequencing errors. The authors' analysis ran thus. Decombinator tools were used for TCR identification, UMI-based error correction and CDR3 extraction. Expanded TCRs were defined as those above a frequency of 2 per 1,000, corresponding to the top 1% of the tumor frequency distribution. Each repertoire was subsampled 100 times to 5,000 TCRs, after which Renyi diversity was computed with the R vegan package. CDR3 similarity networks were built from amino acid triplet string-kernel similarity, with CDR3s being connected when pairwise similarity was above 0.82. The raw public data were reprocessed by TCRdb itself: fastp quality trimming at Q25, MiXCR clonotype calling, in-frame beta chains only. CDR3 protein sequences are deduplicated, and each keeps its most common genes and DNA. It is TCRdb's table, rather than the study itself, that gives the V and J calls and clone size. The sample contains about 500 distinct CDR3 sequences, approximately 34% of them found a single time. The ten largest make up under 30% of the sample.

This clonotype is identified as medium-sized (0.01 to 0.1%). The antigen this receptor binds is unknown. No much larger clone exists at a distance of one base, and base qualities are not known. What this sample's time point label stands for: sample taken at primary tumor resection. Samples were obtained from approximately 70 patients with early-stage, untreated non-small cell lung cancer from the lung TRACERx cohort. Whole RNA extracted from tumor and nontumor lung tissue, or from cryopreserved PBMC samples, was used for TCR sequencing without cell sorting. Only patients for whom sufficient RNA was available from at least two tumor regions were selected for TCR sequencing. Before selection, tumor and adjacent nontumor lung specimens were reviewed by a lung pathologist. The sample was normal lung tissue next to the tumor, taken at surgery. The sequence was obtained from a male donor with early-stage non-small cell lung cancer.

The CDR3 protein is CSARDPGTGELFF. The nucleotide sequence reads as follows: TGCAGTGCTAGAGACCCCGGAACCGGGGAGCTGTTTTTT. The chain couples TRBV20-1 to TRBJ2-2; too little of a D gene remains to name it. The germline ends are 7 bases apart after V is trimmed by 0 bases and J by 5 bases. As encoded in the germline V gene (reference sequence), CDR1 is DFQATT while CDR2 is SNEGSKA. CDR3 length: 13 amino acids, cysteine to phenylalanine. Of all the DNA, just the CDR3 is kept, 39 bases in frame from base 1.